Shown below are 15 T cell receptor beta chains from a single sample sequenced in a study of regulatory T cells in long-lasting Graves disease (dated by TCRdb to 2020 to 2022). Receptor amplification or capture employed multiplex PCR. The instrument given in TCRdb is Illumina HiSeq 4000. CDR3 regions were amplified by Arm-PCR with iRepertoire HTBI primers to construct TCR beta libraries. TCRdb redid the processing of the public reads, applying fastp at Q25 and MiXCR, and retained in-frame beta chains. Entries that share a CDR3 protein sequence are merged under the most common genes and DNA. In this sample the table shows approximately 360,000 distinct CDR3 sequences, roughly 24% of which occur a single time. Around a quarter of the sample is held by the ten biggest clonotypes. The sample's time point label, in plain terms: persistent/refractory GD, antithyroid drugs over 5 years with positive TRAb. For both TCR sequencing and RNA sequencing, RNA was extracted from PBMCs using TRIzol.

Sequencing was performed on peripheral blood mononuclear cells (PBMCs), taken when the disease was refractory, from a patient treated with antithyroid drugs. The receptors stem from a woman between 40 and 55 years old with Graves disease. Donor details come from another sample of the same person, matched by shared clones.

This clonotype has ten or more counts. J is TRBJ1-4 and V is TRBV15; TRBD1 might be the D (6 bases). There are 14 residues in the CDR3. CDR1 LNHNV and CDR2 YYDKDF come from the germline V gene (reference sequence). V was trimmed by 5 bases and J by 8 bases, leaving 15 bases between them. CDR3 DNA sequence: TGTGCCACCAGCGGGAGGGGGACAACCGAAAAACTGTTTTTT. Its translation is CATSGRGTTEKLFF.

A few counts support this clonotype. The rearrangement joins TRBV6-1 to TRBJ1-3; D unclear. The CDR3 length is 12 residues. From germline, CDR1 is MNHNS and CDR2 SASEGT. Trimming cost V 3 bases and J 3 bases, with 3 bases left between them. DNA for the CDR3: TGTGCCAGCAGTGATTTTGGAAACACCATATATTTT. Its protein is CASSDFGNTIYF.

This clonotype rates as medium-sized. The chain combines TRBV28 with TRBJ1-1; D uncertain. Germline assignment: CDR1 MDHEN and CDR2 SYDVKM. This CDR3 contains 12 residues. Trimming removed 5 bases from V and 0 bases from J, with 4 bases in between. The CDR3 sequence: CASSTMNTEAFF. The CDR3 DNA is TGTGCCAGCAGTACTATGAACACTGAAGCTTTCTTT.

This clonotype was recorded at least ten times. V usage is TRBV11-2 and J usage is TRBJ2-7; possibly TRBD1 or TRBD2 for D (5 bases each). Trimming took off 5 bases at V and 3 bases at J, with 14 bases between the two ends. The CDR3 is 14 residues long. Germline values: CDR1 SGHAT, CDR2 FQNNGV. CDR3 nucleotide sequence: TGTGCCAGCAGCCCCAGCCGGGGCCGCTACGAGCAGTACTTC. It is translated as CASSPSRGRYEQYF. Filled out from reference TRBV11-2 and TRBJ2-7, the complete variable domain reads EAGVAQSPRYKIIEKRQSVAFWCNPISGHATLYWYQQILGQGPKLLIQFQNNGVVDDSQLPKDRFSAERLKGVDSTLKIQPAKLEDSAVYLCASSPSRGRYEQYFGPGTRLTVT.

This clonotype has a handful of counts. V usage is TRBV25-1 and J usage is TRBJ2-7; a possible D gene is TRBD1 (6 bases). Germline assignment: CDR1 MGHDK and CDR2 SYGVNS. The V end lost 8 bases, the J end lost 3 bases, and 14 bases lay between the germline ends. This CDR3 region has 13 residues. For the CDR3, the DNA is TGTGCCAGCGGCAGACAGGACCTCTACGAGCAGTACTTC. This translates into CASGRQDLYEQYF.

Of note for this clonotype: A far larger clone is just one base off, so this is likely a read error. The chain employs TRBV12-3 or TRBV12-4 and TRBJ2-4, with D maybe TRBD2 (6 bases). V lost 3 bases and J lost 13, with 16 bases in between. The CDR3 loop spans 13 amino acids. The CDR3 reads CASSLTRWEAQYF. The CDR3 region has the DNA TGTGCCAGCAGTTTGACGCGTTGGGAGGCCCAGTACTTC.

The genes are TRBV2 and TRBJ1-2, with TRBD1 as a possible D gene (5 bases). Germline CDR1 SNHLY, CDR2 FYNNEI. The CDR3 contains 15 residues. Trimming left V 6 bases short and J 2 bases short, with 16 bases between. DNA for the CDR3: TGTGCCAGCAGCTCAAGACAGCAGCCCAACTATGGCTACACCTTC. Protein sequence: CASSSRQQPNYGYTF.

The DNA for the CDR3 is TGTGCCAGCAGGGGGCCGGCTAGCTATGGCTACACCTTC. The encoded protein is CASRGPASYGYTF. The gene calls are TRBV28 and TRBJ1-2; perhaps TRBD1 as D (5 bases). V gave up 6 bases and J gave up 4 bases, with 12 bases separating them. Germline V gives CDR1 MDHEN, CDR2 SYDVKM. This CDR3 has 13 amino acids.

This clonotype has a handful of counts. J is TRBJ1-6 and V is TRBV27; no firm D call. This CDR3 is built from 14 residues. V lost 5 bases, J lost 10 bases, and 15 bases lay in between. Germline assignment: CDR1 MNHEY and CDR2 SMNVEV (reference sequence). In DNA, the CDR3 is TGTGCCAGCAGTCAAAGTAGAACTTACTCACCCCTCCACTTT. Its protein product is CASSQSRTYSPLHF.

This clonotype has only a few counts. The chain uses TRBV7-3 and TRBJ2-1, with 8 bases aligning to TRBD2. The CDR3 consists of 15 residues. The V gene end was trimmed by 5 bases and the J gene end by 5 bases; junction bases not matched to a gene: 8. Germline CDR1 SGHTA, CDR2 FQGTGA. CDR3 residues: CASSPGLVSHNEQFF. The CDR3 DNA follows: TGTGCCAGCAGCCCGGGACTAGTTTCGCACAATGAGCAGTTCTTC.

This clonotype has a count of ten or more. This chain uses TRBV11-2 with TRBJ2-5; a possible D gene is TRBD1 (7 bases). Per the germline V gene, CDR1 is SGHAT and CDR2 is FQNNGV. CDR3 length: 13 residues. Deletions cut 5 bases from V and 8 bases from J, with 15 bases between. CDR3 DNA: TGTGCCAGCAGCGCACTACAGGGGACTACCCAGTACTTC. Amino acid sequence: CASSALQGTTQYF.

The chain joins TRBV18 to TRBJ1-1, with no clear D. This CDR3 spans 11 amino acids. The V end was cut by 8 bases, the J end by 8 bases, with 12 bases between. Per germline, CDR1 KGHSH and CDR2 LQKENI. CDR3 region: CASQNRQEAFF. The DNA for the CDR3 is TGTGCCAGCCAGAACCGACAAGAAGCTTTCTTT.

This clonotype turned up a few times. The chain is built from TRBV20-1 and TRBJ2-7, with a weak D call TRBD2 (6 bases). The V end was cut by 0 bases, the J end by 5 bases, with 8 bases between. Germline assignment: CDR1 DFQATT and CDR2 SNEGSKA (reference sequence). The length of the CDR3 is 12 residues. Here the CDR3 DNA reads TGCAGTGCTAGAGAATCGGGGGACGAGCAGTACTTC. Protein: CSARESGDEQYF.

This clonotype was counted a few times. This rearrangement joins TRBV12-3 or TRBV12-4 to TRBJ1-4; TRBD1 matches at 9 bases. This CDR3 has 15 residues. After removal of 5 bases from V and 8 bases from J, the junction contained 9 bases not matched to a gene. CDR3 in amino acids: CASSAPGTGKEKLFF. The CDR3, as DNA: TGTGCCAGCAGTGCCCCCGGGACAGGGAAAGAAAAACTGTTTTTT.

Ten or more counts support this clonotype. V and J are TRBV28 and TRBJ2-7, with D unresolved. The V end lost 9 bases, the J end lost 3 bases, and 18 bases lay between the germline ends. This CDR3 spans 14 amino acids. Germline V gene data show CDR1 as MDHEN and CDR2 as SYDVKM. CDR3 protein: CASQSSYPLYEQYF. The CDR3 DNA reads as TGTGCCAGTCAGTCCTCCTACCCACTCTACGAGCAGTACTTC. Full variable domain (remainder filled in from reference TRBV28 and TRBJ2-7): DVKVTQSSRYLVKRTGEKVFLECVQDMDHENMFWYRQDPGLGLRLIYFSYDVKMKEKGDIPEGYSVSREKKERFSLILESASTNQTSMYLCASQSSYPLYEQYFGPGTRLTVT.